These 2 T cell receptor beta chains originate from one sample sequenced in a study of T-cell reconstitution after alpha-beta-depleted transplantation in children. The authors prepared the TCRbeta library with unique molecular identifiers. TCRdb independently ran MiXCR on the PCR reads; one entry per CDR3 protein. This sample has about 510,000 distinct CDR3 sequences; roughly 11% occur once, and the top ten carry approximately 15%. The source was PBMCs, mostly from graft donor cells, collected 180 days after TCRalphabeta/CD19-depleted stem cell transplant. The receptors were gathered from a female patient aged 2 to 10 who had a stem cell transplant for aplastic anemia, so the T cells may come from the graft donor.

This clonotype was detected a few times. V is TRBV5-5 and J is TRBJ2-3; 8 bases fit TRBD2. In germline, CDR1 is SGHKS, CDR2 YYEKEE (reference sequence). V lost 4 bases, J lost 3 bases, and 4 bases stayed unmatched. The CDR3 extends over 14 amino acids. The CDR3: CASSREGRTDTQYF. The CDR3 bases are TGTGCCAGCAGCCGGGAGGGGCGGACAGATACGCAGTATTTT.

This chain connects TRBV5-1 to TRBJ2-5; 7 bases line up with TRBD2. CDR3 length equals 16 residues. Unmatched junction bases numbered 13, after V lost 4 bases and J lost 4 bases. The V gene's germline CDR1 is SGHRS and CDR2 YFSETQ. For the CDR3, the DNA is TGCGCCAGCAGCCCCCGAGGTGGGGGGGTTGGAGAGACCCAGTACTTC. Translation: CASSPRGGGVGETQYF.